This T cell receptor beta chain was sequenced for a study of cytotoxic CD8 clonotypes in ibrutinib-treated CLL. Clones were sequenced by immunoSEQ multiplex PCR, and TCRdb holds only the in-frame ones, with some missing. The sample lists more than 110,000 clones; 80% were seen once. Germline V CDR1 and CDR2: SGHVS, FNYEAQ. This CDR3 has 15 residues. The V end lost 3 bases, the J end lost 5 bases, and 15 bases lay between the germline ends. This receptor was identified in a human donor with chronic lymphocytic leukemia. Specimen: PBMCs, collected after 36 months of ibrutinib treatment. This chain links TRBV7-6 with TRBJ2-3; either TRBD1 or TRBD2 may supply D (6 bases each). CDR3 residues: CASSFGGGPGDTQYF. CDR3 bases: TGTGCCAGCAGCTTTGGTGGGGGGCCGGGAGATACGCAGTATTTT.